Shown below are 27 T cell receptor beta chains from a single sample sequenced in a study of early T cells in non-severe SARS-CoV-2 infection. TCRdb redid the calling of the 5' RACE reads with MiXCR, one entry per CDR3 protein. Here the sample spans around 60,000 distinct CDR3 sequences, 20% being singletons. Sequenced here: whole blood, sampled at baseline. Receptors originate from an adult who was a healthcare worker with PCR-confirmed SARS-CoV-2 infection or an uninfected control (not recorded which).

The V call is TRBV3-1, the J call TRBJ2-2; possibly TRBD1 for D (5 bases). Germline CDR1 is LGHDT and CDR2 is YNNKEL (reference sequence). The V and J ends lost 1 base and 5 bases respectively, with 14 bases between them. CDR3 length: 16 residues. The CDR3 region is CASSQGGGPRTGELFF. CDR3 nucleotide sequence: TGTGCCAGCAGCCAAGGGGGCGGCCCGAGAACCGGGGAGCTGTTTTTT.

The CDR3 nucleotides are TGTGCCAGCTCACCGATCAAAGGGAGGGCTAATAGCCATGGCTACACCTTC. Translation gives CASSPIKGRANSHGYTF. This chain links TRBV18 with TRBJ1-2; D uncertain. The CDR3 contains 17 residues. The V gene's germline CDR1 is KGHSH and CDR2 LQKENI. V was shortened by 3 bases and J by 6 bases, with 23 bases between the two germline ends.

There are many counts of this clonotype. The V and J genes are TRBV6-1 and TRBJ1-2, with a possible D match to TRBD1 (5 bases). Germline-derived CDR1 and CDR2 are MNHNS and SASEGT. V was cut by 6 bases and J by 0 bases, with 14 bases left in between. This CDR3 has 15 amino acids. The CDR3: CASRTGPTTNYGYTF. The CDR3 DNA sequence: TGTGCCAGCAGGACGGGACCGACTACTAACTATGGCTACACCTTC.

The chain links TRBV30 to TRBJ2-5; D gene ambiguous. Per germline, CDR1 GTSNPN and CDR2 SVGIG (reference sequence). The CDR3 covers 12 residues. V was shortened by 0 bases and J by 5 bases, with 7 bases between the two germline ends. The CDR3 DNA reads TGTGCCTGGAGTGTATATGGGGAGACCCAGTACTTC. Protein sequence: CAWSVYGETQYF.

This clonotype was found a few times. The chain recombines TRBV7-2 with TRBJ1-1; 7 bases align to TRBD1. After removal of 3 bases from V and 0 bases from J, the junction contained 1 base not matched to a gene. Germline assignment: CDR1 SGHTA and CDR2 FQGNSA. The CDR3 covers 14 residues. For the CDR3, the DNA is TGTGCCAGCAGCTTTGGGACAGTGAACACTGAAGCTTTCTTT. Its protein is CASSFGTVNTEAFF.

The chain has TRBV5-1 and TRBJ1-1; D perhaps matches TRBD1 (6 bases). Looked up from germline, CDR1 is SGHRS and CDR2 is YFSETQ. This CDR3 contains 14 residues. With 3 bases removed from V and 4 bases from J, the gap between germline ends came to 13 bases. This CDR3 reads CASSSTLRGTEAFF. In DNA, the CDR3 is TGCGCCAGCAGCTCGACCCTCAGGGGCACTGAAGCTTTCTTT.

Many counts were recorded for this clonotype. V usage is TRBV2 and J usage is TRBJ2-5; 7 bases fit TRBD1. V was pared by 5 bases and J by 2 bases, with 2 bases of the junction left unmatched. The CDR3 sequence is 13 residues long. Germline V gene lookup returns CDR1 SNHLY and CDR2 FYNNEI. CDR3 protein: CASSSGQQETQYF. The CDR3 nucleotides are TGTGCCAGCAGTTCGGGACAGCAAGAGACCCAGTACTTC.

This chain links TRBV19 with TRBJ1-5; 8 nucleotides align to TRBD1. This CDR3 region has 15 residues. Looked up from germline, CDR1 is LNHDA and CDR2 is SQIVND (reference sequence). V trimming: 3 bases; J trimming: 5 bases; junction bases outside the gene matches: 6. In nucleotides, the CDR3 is TGTGCCAGTAGTATGATGGACAGGGAACATCAGCCCCAGCATTTT. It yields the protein CASSMMDREHQPQHF.

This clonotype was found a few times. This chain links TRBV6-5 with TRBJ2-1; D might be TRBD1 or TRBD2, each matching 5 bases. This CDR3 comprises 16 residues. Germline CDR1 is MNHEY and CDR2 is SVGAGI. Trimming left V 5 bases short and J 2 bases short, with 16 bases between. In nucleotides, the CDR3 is TGTGCCAGCAGTCTAACCGGGACCGGCCCCTACAATGAGCAGTTCTTC. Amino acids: CASSLTGTGPYNEQFF.

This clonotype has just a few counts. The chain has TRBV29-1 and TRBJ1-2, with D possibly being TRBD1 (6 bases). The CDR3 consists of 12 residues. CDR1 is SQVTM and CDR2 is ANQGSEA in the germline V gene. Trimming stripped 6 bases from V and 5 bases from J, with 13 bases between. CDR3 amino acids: CSVMAGEYGYTF. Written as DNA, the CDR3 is TGCAGCGTGATGGCAGGGGAGTATGGCTACACCTTC. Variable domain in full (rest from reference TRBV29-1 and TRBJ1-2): SAVISQKPSRDICQRGTSLTIQCQVDSQVTMMFWYRQQPGQSLTLIATANQGSEATYESGFVIDKFPISRPNLTFSTLTVSNMSPEDSSIYLCSVMAGEYGYTFGSGTRLTVV.

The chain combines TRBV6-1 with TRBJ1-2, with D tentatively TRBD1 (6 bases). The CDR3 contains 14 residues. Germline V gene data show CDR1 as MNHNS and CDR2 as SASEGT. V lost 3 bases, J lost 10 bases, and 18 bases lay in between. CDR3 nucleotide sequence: TGTGCCAGCAGTGAGGACAGACTCTCCGGGGACTACACCTTC. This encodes CASSEDRLSGDYTF.

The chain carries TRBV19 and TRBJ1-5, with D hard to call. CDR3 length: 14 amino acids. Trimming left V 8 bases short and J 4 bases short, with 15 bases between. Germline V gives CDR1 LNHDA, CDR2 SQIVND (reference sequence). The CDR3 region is CASGPGSENQPQHF. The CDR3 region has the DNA TGTGCCAGTGGCCCGGGCAGCGAAAATCAGCCCCAGCATTTT.

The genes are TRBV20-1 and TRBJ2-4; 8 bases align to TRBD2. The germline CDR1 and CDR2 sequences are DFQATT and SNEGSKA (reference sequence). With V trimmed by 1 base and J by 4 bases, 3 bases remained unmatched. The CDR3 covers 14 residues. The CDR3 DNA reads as TGCAGTGCTAGAGCATCTAGCGGGAAAAACATTCAGTACTTC. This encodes CSARASSGKNIQYF.

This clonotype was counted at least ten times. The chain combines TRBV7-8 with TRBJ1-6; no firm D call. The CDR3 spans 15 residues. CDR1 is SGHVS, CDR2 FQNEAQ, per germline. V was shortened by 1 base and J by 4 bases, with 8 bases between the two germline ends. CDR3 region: CASSLGSGYNSPLHF. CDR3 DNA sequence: TGTGCCAGCAGCTTAGGGTCGGGTTATAATTCACCCCTCCACTTT.

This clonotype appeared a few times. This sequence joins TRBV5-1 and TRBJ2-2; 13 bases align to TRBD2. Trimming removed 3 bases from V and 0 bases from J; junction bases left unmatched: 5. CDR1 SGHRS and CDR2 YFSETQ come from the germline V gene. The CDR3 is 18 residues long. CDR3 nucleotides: TGCGCCAGCAGCTCCGGACTAGCGGGGGTTTCGAACACCGGGGAGCTGTTTTTT. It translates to CASSSGLAGVSNTGELFF. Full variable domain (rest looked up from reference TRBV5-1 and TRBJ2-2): KAGVTQTPRYLIKTRGQQVTLSCSPISGHRSVSWYQQTPGQGLQFLFEYFSETQRNKGNFPGRFSGRQFSNSRSEMNVSTLELGDSALYLCASSSGLAGVSNTGELFFGEGSRLTVL.

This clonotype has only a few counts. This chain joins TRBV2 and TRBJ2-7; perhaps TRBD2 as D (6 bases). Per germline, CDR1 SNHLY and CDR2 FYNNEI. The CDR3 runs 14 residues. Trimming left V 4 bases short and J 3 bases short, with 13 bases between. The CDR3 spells CASSVGGEHYEQYF. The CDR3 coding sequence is TGTGCCAGCAGTGTAGGCGGGGAACACTACGAGCAGTACTTC.

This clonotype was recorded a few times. CDR3 residues: CASTEAANTGELFF. The CDR3 bases are TGTGCCAGCACCGAGGCGGCGAACACCGGGGAGCTGTTTTTT. The chain links TRBV7-9 to TRBJ2-2, with D unclear. The germline V gene has CDR1 SEHNR and CDR2 FQNEAQ (reference sequence). The CDR3 sequence is 14 residues long. Trimming removed 7 bases at V and 0 bases at J, with 9 bases between.

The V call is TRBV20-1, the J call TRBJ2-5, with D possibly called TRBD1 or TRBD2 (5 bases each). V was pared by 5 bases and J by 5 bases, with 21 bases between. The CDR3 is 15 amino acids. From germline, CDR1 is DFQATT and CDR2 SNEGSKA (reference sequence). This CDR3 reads CSAPVGVASPETQYF. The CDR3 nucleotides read TGCAGTGCTCCCGTGGGGGTGGCGAGCCCGGAGACCCAGTACTTC.

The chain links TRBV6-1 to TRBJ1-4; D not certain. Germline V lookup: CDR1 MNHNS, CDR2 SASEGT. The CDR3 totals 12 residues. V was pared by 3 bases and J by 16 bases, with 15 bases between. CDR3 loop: CASSDVGPLPFF. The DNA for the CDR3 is TGTGCCAGCAGTGATGTCGGCCCTTTGCCGTTTTTT.

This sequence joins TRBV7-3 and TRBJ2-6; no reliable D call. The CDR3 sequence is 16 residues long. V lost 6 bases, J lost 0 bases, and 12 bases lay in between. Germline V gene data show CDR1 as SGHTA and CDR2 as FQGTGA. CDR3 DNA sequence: TGTGCCAGCAGTTCCAAGGGTAGCTCTGGGGCCAACGTCCTGACTTTC. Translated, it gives CASSSKGSSGANVLTF.

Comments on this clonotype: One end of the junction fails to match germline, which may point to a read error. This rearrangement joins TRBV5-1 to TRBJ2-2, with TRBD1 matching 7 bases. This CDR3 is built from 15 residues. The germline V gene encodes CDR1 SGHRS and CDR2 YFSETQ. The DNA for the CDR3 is TGCGCCAGCAGCTTAGGACAGGCGAAAACCGGGGAGCTGTTTTTT. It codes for CASSLGQAKTGELFF.

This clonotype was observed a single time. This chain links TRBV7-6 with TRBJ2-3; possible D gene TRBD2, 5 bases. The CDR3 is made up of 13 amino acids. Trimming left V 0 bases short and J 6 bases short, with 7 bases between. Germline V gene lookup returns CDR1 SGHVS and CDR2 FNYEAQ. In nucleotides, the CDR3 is TGTGCCAGCAGCTTAGCGCCGGGGGATACGCAGTATTTT. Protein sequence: CASSLAPGDTQYF.

CDR3 bases: TGTGCCTGGCTAGGACAGGTCCCCTCACCCCTCCACTTT. It is translated as CAWLGQVPSPLHF. The J gene is TRBJ1-6, the V gene TRBV30; 7 bases map to TRBD1. The trim removed 5 bases at V and 10 bases at J, leaving 8 bases unmatched. Germline V gene data show CDR1 as GTSNPN and CDR2 as SVGIG (reference sequence). CDR3 length: 13 amino acids.

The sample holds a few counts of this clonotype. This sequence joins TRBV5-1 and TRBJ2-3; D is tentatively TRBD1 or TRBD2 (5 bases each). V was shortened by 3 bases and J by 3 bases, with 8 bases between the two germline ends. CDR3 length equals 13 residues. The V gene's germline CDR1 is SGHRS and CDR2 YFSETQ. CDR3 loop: CASSSGRTDTQYF. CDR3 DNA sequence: TGCGCCAGCAGCTCGGGGCGGACAGATACGCAGTATTTT.

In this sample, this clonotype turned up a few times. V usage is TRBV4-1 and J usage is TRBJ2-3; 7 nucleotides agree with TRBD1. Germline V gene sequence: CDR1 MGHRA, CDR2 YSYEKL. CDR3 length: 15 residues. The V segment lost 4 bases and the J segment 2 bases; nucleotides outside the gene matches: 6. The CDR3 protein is CASSLGDRATDTQYF. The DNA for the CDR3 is TGCGCCAGCAGCCTTGGGGACAGAGCCACAGATACGCAGTATTTT.

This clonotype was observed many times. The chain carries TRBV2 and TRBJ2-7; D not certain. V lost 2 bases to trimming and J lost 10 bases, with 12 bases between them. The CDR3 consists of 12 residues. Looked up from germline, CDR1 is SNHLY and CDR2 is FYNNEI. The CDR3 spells CASSELGPEQYF. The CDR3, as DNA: TGTGCCAGCAGTGAATTAGGCCCGGAACAGTACTTC.

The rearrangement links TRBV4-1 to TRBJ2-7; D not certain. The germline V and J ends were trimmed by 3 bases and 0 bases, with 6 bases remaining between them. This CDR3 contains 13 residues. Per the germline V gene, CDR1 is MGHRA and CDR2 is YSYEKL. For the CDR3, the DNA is TGCGCCAGCAGCCACCAATACTCCTACGAGCAGTACTTC. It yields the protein CASSHQYSYEQYF.